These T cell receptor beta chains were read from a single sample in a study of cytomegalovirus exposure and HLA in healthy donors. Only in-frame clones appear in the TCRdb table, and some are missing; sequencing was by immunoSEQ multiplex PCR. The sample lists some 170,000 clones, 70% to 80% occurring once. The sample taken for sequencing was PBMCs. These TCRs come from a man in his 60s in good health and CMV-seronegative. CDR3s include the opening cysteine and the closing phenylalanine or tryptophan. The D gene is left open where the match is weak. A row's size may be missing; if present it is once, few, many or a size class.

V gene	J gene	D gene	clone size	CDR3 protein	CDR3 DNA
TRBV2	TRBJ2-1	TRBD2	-	CASRPGGAYNEQFF	TGTGCCAGCAGACCCGGGGGGGCCTACAATGAGCAGTTCTTC
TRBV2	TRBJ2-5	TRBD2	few	CASSAHGGSRTETQYF	TGTGCCAGCAGTGCGCATGGCGGGAGTAGGACGGAGACCCAGTACTTC
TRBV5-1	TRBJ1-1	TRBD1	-	CASSIIDRVHTEAFF	TGCGCCAGCAGTATTATTGACAGGGTGCACACTGAAGCTTTCTTT
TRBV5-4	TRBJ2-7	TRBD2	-	CASSPTPGLAGVDEQYF	TGTGCCAGCAGCCCCACCCCGGGACTAGCGGGAGTGGACGAGCAGTACTTC
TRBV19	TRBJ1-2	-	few	CASTPGKDGANYGYTF	TGTGCCAGTACCCCGGGAAAGGATGGAGCTAACTATGGCTACACCTTC
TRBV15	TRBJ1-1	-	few	CATSRAGRTEAFF	TGTGCCACCAGCAGAGCAGGGCGCACTGAAGCTTTCTTT
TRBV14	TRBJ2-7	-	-	CASSPLGLSSYEQYF	TGTGCCAGCAGCCCCTTGGGGCTAAGCTCCTACGAGCAGTACTTC
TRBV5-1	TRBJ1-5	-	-	CASSLGAGENQPQHF	TGCGCCAGCAGCTTGGGGGCAGGGGAAAATCAGCCCCAGCATTTT
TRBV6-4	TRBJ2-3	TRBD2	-	CASSASGGGATDTQYF	TGTGCCAGCAGTGCCTCGGGCGGGGGGGCCACAGATACGCAGTATTTT
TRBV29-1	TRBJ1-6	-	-	CSAGESSPLHF	TGCAGCGCGGGTGAAAGTTCACCCCTCCACTTT
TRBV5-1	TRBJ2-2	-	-	CASSNPGVSNTGELFF	TGCGCCAGCAGCAACCCGGGAGTTTCGAACACCGGGGAGCTGTTTTTT
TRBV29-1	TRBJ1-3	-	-	CSVAQGGNTIYF	TGCAGCGTTGCACAGGGAGGAAACACCATATATTTT
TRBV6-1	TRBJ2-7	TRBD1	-	CASSVDRGRDEQYF	TGTGCCAGCAGTGTAGACAGGGGACGCGACGAGCAGTACTTC
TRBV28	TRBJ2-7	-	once	CASSLVNVGGVEQYF	TGTGCCAGCAGTTTAGTGAATGTGGGGGGAGTCGAGCAGTACTTC
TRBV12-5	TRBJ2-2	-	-	CASGLDTTGELFF	TGTGCTAGTGGTTTGGACACCACCGGGGAGCTGTTTTTT
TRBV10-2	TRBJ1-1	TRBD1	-	CASSEGQGNTEAFF	TGCGCCAGCAGTGAAGGACAGGGGAACACTGAAGCTTTCTTT
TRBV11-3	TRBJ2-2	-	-	CASSLDGSAGELFF	TGTGCCAGCAGCTTAGATGGGAGCGCCGGGGAGCTGTTTTTT
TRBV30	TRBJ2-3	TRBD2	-	CAWCLAGGTDTQYF	TGTGCCTGGTGTCTAGCGGGGGGAACAGATACGCAGTATTTT
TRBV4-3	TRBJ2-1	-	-	CASSLQGLPNNEQFF	TGCGCCAGCAGCCTTCAGGGTCTGCCCAACAATGAGCAGTTCTTC
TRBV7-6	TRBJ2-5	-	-	CASSRTGETQYF	TGTGCCAGCAGCCGGACTGGGGAGACCCAGTACTTC
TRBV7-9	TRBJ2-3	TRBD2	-	CSSSLPLREGLDTQYF	TGTTCCAGCAGCTTACCCCTCCGGGAGGGCCTGGATACGCAGTATTTT
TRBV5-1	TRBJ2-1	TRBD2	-	CASRGVFSGSYNEQFF	TGCGCCAGCCGTGGAGTTTTTAGCGGGTCATACAATGAGCAGTTCTTC
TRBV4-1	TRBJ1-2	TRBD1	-	CASSQAFTGTGIYGYTF	TGCGCCAGCAGCCAAGCCTTTACCGGGACAGGGATCTATGGCTACACCTTC
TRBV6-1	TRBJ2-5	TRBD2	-	CASGAGTSGRAPQETQYF	TGTGCCAGCGGTGCAGGGACTAGCGGGAGGGCTCCACAAGAGACCCAGTACTTC
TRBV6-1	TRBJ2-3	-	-	CASMRTITDTQYF	TGTGCCAGCATGAGGACAATCACAGATACGCAGTATTTT
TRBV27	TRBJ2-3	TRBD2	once	CASSRLAISTDTQYF	TGTGCCAGTTCTAGACTAGCGATCAGCACAGATACGCAGTATTTT
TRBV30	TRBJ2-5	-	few	CAWSRRERETQYF	TGTGCCTGGTCGAGGAGGGAAAGAGAGACCCAGTACTTC
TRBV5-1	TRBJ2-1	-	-	CASSFSVQPQQFF	TGCGCCAGCAGCTTTTCTGTACAGCCCCAGCAGTTCTTC
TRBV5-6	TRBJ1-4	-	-	CASSPGPGEFGLRNEKLFF	TGTGCCAGCAGCCCTGGGCCGGGAGAGTTCGGATTGAGGAATGAAAAACTGTTTTTT
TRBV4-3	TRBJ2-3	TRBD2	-	CASSQDPASGAYTDTQYF	TGCGCCAGCAGCCAAGATCCGGCTAGCGGGGCCTACACAGATACGCAGTATTTT
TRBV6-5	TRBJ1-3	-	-	CASSLQFSGNTIYF	TGTGCCAGCAGTTTACAGTTCTCTGGAAACACCATATATTTT
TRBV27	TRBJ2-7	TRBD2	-	CASSPNTPGLAGGSYEQYF	TGTGCCAGCAGTCCGAATACGCCGGGACTAGCGGGAGGGAGTTACGAGCAGTACTTC
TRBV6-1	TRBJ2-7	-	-	CASSRDSPYEQYF	TGTGCCAGCAGTAGAGACAGCCCCTACGAGCAGTACTTC
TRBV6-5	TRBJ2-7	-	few	CASSYSGRADYEQYF	TGTGCCAGCAGTTACTCGGGCAGGGCCGATTACGAGCAGTACTTC
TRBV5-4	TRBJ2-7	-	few	CASSVQGKPYEQYF	TGTGCCAGCAGCGTTCAGGGGAAACCTTACGAGCAGTACTTC
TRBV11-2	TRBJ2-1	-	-	CASSLGTDNEQFF	TGTGCCAGCAGCTTAGGGACAGACAATGAGCAGTTCTTC
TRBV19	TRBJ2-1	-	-	CASSISSSNNEQFF	TGTGCCAGTAGTATAAGCTCTAGCAACAATGAGCAGTTCTTC